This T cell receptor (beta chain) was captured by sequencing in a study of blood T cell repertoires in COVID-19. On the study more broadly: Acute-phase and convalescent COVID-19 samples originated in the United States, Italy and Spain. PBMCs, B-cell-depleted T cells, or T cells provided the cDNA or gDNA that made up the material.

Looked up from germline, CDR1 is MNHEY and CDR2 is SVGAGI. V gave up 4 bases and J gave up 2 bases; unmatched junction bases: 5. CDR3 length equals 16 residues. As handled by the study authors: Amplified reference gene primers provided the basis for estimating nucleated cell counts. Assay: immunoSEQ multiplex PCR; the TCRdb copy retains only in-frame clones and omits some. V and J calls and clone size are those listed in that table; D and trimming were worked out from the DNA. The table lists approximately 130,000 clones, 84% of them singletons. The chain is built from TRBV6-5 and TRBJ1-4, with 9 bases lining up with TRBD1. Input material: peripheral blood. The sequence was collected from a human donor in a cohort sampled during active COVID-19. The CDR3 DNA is TGTGCCAGCAGTTTCACAGGGGGCCCGACTAATGAAAAACTGTTTTTT. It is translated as CASSFTGGPTNEKLFF.